Included here is one T cell receptor (beta chain) sequence, with context. What it binds is unknown. V shed 4 bases and J 5 bases; nucleotides not matched to a gene: 1. Germline CDR1 is PRHDT and CDR2 is FYEKMQ (reference sequence). The CDR3 spans 12 residues. This record comes from a study of CD8+ T cells in alopecia areata. In each case, RNA was isolated and then reverse transcribed into cDNA as the sequencing template. The repertoire was sequenced with immunoSEQ multiplex PCR; TCRdb's copy has only in-frame clones and lacks some. The table has 98,000 or so clones, under 60% seen once. Study results and limitations: Resident alphabeta T-cell populations of normal skin are likewise subject to sequencing in scalp samples. Lesional scalp exceeded normal scalp in clonality, especially in alopecia totalis/universalis. Between patients, shared TCR sequences were less clear than in mice. This was possibly due in part to HLA diversity in the patient population.

This receptor was obtained from a human donor with alopecia areata. V is TRBV13 and J is TRBJ2-7; 8 bases line up with TRBD2. Specimen: NKG2D-low CD8+ T cells sorted from blood. CDR3 coding DNA: TGTGCCAGCAGCTCGGGACTAGACGAGCAGTACTTC. As protein: CASSSGLDEQYF.